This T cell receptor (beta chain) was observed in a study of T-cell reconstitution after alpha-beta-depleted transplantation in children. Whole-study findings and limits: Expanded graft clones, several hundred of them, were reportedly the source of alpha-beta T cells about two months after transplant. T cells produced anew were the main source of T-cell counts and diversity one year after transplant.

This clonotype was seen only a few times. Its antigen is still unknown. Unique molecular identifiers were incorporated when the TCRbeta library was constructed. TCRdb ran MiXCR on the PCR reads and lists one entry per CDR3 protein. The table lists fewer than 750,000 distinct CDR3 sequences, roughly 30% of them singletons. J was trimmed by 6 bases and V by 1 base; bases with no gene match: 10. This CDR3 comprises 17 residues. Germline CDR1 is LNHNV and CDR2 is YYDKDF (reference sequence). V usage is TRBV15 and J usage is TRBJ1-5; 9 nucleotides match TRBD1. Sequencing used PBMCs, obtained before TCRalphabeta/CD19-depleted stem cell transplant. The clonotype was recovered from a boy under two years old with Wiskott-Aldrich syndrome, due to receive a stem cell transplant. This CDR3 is CATSRGGGTGMGQPQHF. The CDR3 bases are TGTGCCACCAGCAGAGGGGGAGGGACAGGGATGGGTCAGCCCCAGCATTTT.